Included here is one T cell receptor beta chain sequence, with context. The antigen is not known. The ends were cut back, 5 bases at V and 3 bases at J, with 12 bases in the middle. This CDR3 comprises 14 residues. Germline CDR1 SGHTA, CDR2 FQGNSA. MiXCR, applied by TCRdb to the reads, yields one record per CDR3 protein. Here the sample spans nearly 700,000 distinct CDR3 sequences, approximately 33% being singletons. The sample belongs to a study of T cell repertoires in cytomegalovirus infection. Study observations and caveats: Cumulative frequency (of public TCR beta family members) identified carriers of CMV plus the relevant HLA.

Sample: cultured PBMCs, taken from culture after CMV antigen stimulation. The chain combines TRBV7-2 with TRBJ2-3; D call uncertain. The source is a human donor in good health (CMV status not recorded). Some clones in this sample may be carry-over from other donors' samples. Here the CDR3 DNA reads TGTGCCAGCAGCGGGGTGGGTCGTACAGATACGCAGTATTTT. Translated: CASSGVGRTDTQYF.